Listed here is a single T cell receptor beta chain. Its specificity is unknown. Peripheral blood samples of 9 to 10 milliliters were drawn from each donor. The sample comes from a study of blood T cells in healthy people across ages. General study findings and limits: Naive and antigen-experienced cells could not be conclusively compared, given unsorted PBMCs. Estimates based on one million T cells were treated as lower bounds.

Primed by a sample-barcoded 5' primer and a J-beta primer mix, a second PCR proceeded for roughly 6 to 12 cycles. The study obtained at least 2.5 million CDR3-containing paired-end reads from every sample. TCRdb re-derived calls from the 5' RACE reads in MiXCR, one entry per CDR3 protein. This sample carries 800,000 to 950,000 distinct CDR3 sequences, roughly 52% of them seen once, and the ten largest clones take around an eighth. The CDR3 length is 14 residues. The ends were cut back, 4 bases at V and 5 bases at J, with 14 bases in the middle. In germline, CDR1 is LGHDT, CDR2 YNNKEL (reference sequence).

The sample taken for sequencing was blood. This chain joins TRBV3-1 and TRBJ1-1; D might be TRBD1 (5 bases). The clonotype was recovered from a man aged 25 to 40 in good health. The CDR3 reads CASSRSDGGTEAFF. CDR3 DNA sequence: TGTGCCAGCAGCCGGTCGGACGGGGGGACTGAAGCTTTCTTT.